This record concerns one T cell receptor (beta chain) sequence. This sample is part of a study of blood T cells in healthy people across ages. This CDR3 comprises 12 residues. V lost 8 bases to trimming and J lost 7 bases, with 14 bases between them. For the second PCR, which ran for roughly 7 to 11 cycles, a sample-barcoded 5' primer and a J-beta primer mix were used. TCRdb used MiXCR to reprocess the 5' RACE reads, holding one entry per CDR3 protein. The sample has fewer than 1,200,000 distinct CDR3 sequences, about 23% seen once; the top ten hold around 0.75%. Each donor supplied roughly 10 milliliters of peripheral blood. This sample was shared with a second study, whose subject was T cells of mothers and their children.

V and J are TRBV12-3 or TRBV12-4 and TRBJ1-1; unclear D gene. The sequencing sample was made of blood. The receptor was isolated from a girl aged 2-15 years in good health. The CDR3 region is CASRTAGGEAFF. CDR3 sequence (DNA): TGTGCCAGCCGGACTGCTGGTGGTGAAGCTTTCTTT.